This T cell receptor (beta chain) derives from a study of blood T cell repertoires in COVID-19. Study details: From the United States, Italy and Spain came samples of acute and convalescent COVID-19.

The V segment lost 2 bases and the J segment 11 bases; nucleotides outside the gene matches: 5. CDR3 length: 11 residues. Germline lookup yields CDR1 GTSNPN and CDR2 SVGIG (reference sequence). The table came from immunoSEQ multiplex PCR; TCRdb's copy has only in-frame clones and leaves some out. The sample includes 50,000 to 65,000 clones, around 80% of them seen just once. Sequencing input: peripheral blood. This chain links TRBV30 with TRBJ1-1; TRBD1 agrees at 7 bases. The TCR comes from a woman aged 55-75 years with acute or convalescent COVID-19. DNA for the CDR3: TGTGCCTGGAGTTTCCCAGGGGGGGCTTTCTTT. Residues: CAWSFPGGAFF.